Below are 6 T cell receptor beta chains sequenced from a single sample in a study of T cell repertoires in cytomegalovirus infection. Antigens for these TCRs are unknown. Each CDR3 protein gets one entry after TCRdb re-called the reads with MiXCR. The sample consists of around 78,000 distinct CDR3 sequences, roughly a quarter of them appearing once. This specimen consisted of CD8+ T cells from cultured PBMCs, obtained from culture after CMV antigen stimulation. The receptors shown here come from a human donor in good health (CMV status not recorded). Some clones in this sample may be carry-over from other donors' samples.

This chain links TRBV6-4 with TRBJ1-1; TRBD1 agrees at 8 bases. In germline, CDR1 is MRHNA, CDR2 SNTAGT. After removal of 3 bases from V and 1 base from J, the junction contained 10 bases not matched to a gene. CDR3 length: 17 residues. CDR3 bases: TGTGCCAGCAGTGAACTCCCCCTTGGACAGGGGAACACTGAAGCTTTCTTT. Its protein product is CASSELPLGQGNTEAFF.

The chain joins TRBV6-5 to TRBJ2-3; 13 nucleotides match TRBD2. CDR3 length: 17 residues. Germline trimming cut 6 bases from V and 3 bases from J; bases unmatched to any gene: 9. CDR1 and CDR2 (germline): MNHEY, SVGAGI. CDR3: CASRGLAGERRTDTQYF. The CDR3 DNA follows: TGTGCCAGCAGAGGACTAGCGGGAGAACGTCGAACAGATACGCAGTATTTT.

This clonotype showed up just a few times. The gene calls are TRBV6-1 and TRBJ2-3; 8 bases agree with TRBD2. CDR1 is MNHNS and CDR2 is SASEGT in the germline V gene. Trimming at V came to 7 bases and at J to 2 bases, leaving 8 bases not matched to a gene. CDR3 length: 15 residues. The CDR3 bases are TGTGCCAGCACCACGGGAGCGGGGGTCACAGATACGCAGTATTTT. Translated: CASTTGAGVTDTQYF.

The rearrangement joins TRBV19 to TRBJ2-7; the D gene is possibly TRBD2 (5 bases). Germline V gene lookup returns CDR1 LNHDA and CDR2 SQIVND (reference sequence). V dropped 5 bases and J dropped 4 bases, with 18 bases sitting between them. The CDR3 loop spans 15 amino acids. The CDR3 DNA is TGTGCCAGTAGTGTCGGACTTGGCCGGACGTACGAGCAGTACTTC. As protein: CASSVGLGRTYEQYF.

This clonotype was recorded many times. This sequence joins TRBV7-2 and TRBJ2-7; 11 bases agree with TRBD2. The V and J ends lost 5 bases and 1 base, in that order; junction bases with no gene match: 10. CDR1 and CDR2 (germline): SGHTA, FQGNSA. The CDR3 extends over 17 amino acids. This chain's CDR3 is CASSTNGLAGGSYEQYF. CDR3 bases: TGTGCCAGCAGCACCAATGGTCTAGCGGGGGGATCCTACGAGCAGTACTTC. The complete variable domain, with remaining parts taken from reference TRBV7-2 and TRBJ2-7, reads GAGVSQSPSNKVTEKGKDVELRCDPISGHTALYWYRQSLGQGLEFLIYFQGNSAPDKSGLPSDRFSAERTGGSVSTLTIQRTQQEDSAVYLCASSTNGLAGGSYEQYFGPGTRLTVT.

The J gene is TRBJ2-5, the V gene TRBV19; 9 positions agree with TRBD1. With 9 bases clipped from V and 0 bases from J, the junction kept 11 bases outside the gene matches. CDR3 length equals 16 residues. Germline V gene lookup returns CDR1 LNHDA and CDR2 SQIVND (reference sequence). The CDR3: CASASPRDRDQETQYF. CDR3 in DNA: TGTGCCAGCGCCTCACCCCGGGACAGGGACCAAGAGACCCAGTACTTC.